One sample yielded the 20 T cell receptor beta chains listed below, sequenced in a study of cytotoxic CD8 clonotypes in ibrutinib-treated CLL. Profiling relied on immunoSEQ multiplex PCR, and the TCRdb table lists in-frame clones only, not all of them. The sample consists of thousands of clones, about 70% of them appearing once. The sample in question was PBMCs, obtained before ibrutinib treatment. The source is a human donor with chronic lymphocytic leukemia.

This clone was counted a few times. The chain carries TRBV7-9 and TRBJ2-7; D possibly corresponds to TRBD1 (6 bases). Germline CDR1 is SEHNR and CDR2 is FQNEAQ (reference sequence). The CDR3 length is 14 residues. The germline V and J ends were trimmed by 5 bases and 0 bases, with 11 bases remaining between them. In nucleotides, the CDR3 is TGTGCCAGCAGCCCCGGACAGTACTCCTACGAGCAGTACTTC. It translates to CASSPGQYSYEQYF.

The chain employs TRBV29-1 and TRBJ2-7; a weak D match, TRBD1 (6 bases). Per germline, CDR1 SQVTM and CDR2 ANQGSEA. This CDR3 has 12 amino acids. V shed 1 base and J shed 2 bases, with 6 bases lying between them. CDR3 loop: CSVEGDTYEQYF. DNA for the CDR3: TGCAGCGTTGAAGGGGACACCTACGAGCAGTACTTC.

This clone was seen a few times. This chain links TRBV30 with TRBJ2-6; the match to TRBD1 covers 7 bases. Germline V lookup: CDR1 GTSNPN, CDR2 SVGIG (reference sequence). Trimming removed 7 bases from V and 4 bases from J; junction bases left unmatched: 16. The CDR3 covers 17 residues. The CDR3 sequence: CAFLTEGALSGANVLTF. In nucleotides, the CDR3 is TGTGCCTTCCTGACAGAGGGGGCCCTGTCGGGGGCCAACGTCCTGACTTTC.

In DNA form, the CDR3 reads TGTGCCAGCAGCAAAACTAGCGGCGCTTACAATGAGCAGTTCTTC. It specifies CASSKTSGAYNEQFF. The gene calls are TRBV21-1 and TRBJ2-1; TRBD2 was called by the table and not checked on the DNA. TRBV21-1 is recorded as a pseudogene. This CDR3 region has 15 residues.

The chain uses TRBV18 and TRBJ2-3; D not certain. Germline CDR1 and CDR2: KGHSH and LQKENI. The CDR3 has 14 residues. V lost 5 bases and J lost 4, with 13 bases in between. Here the CDR3 reads CASSSGRAPDTQYF. The CDR3 nucleotides read TGTGCCAGCTCATCCGGACGGGCGCCAGATACGCAGTATTTT. Looking up the rest from reference TRBV18 and TRBJ2-3 gives the full variable domain: NAGVMQNPRHLVRRRGQEARLRCSPMKGHSHVYWYRQLPEEGLKFMVYLQKENIIDESGMPKERFSAEFPKEGPSILRIQQVVRGDSAAYFCASSSGRAPDTQYFGPGTRLTVL.

This chain joins TRBV5-6 and TRBJ2-1; D is possibly TRBD1 (5 bases). V lost 3 bases and J 5 bases, leaving 18 bases between the germline ends. The CDR3 runs 16 residues. The germline V gene encodes CDR1 SGHDT and CDR2 YYEEEE. Here the CDR3 DNA reads TGTGCCAGCAGCTCAGCAGGGCCCCGGGCCAACAATGAGCAGTTCTTC. Protein sequence: CASSSAGPRANNEQFF. The full variable domain, with the rest looked up from reference TRBV5-6 and TRBJ2-1, is DAGVTQSPTHLIKTRGQQVTLRCSPKSGHDTVSWYQQALGQGPQFIFQYYEEEERQRGNFPDRFSGHQFPNYSSELNVNALLLGDSALYLCASSSAGPRANNEQFFGPGTRLTVL.

The chain has TRBV28 and TRBJ1-5; no clear D. Germline lookup yields CDR1 MDHEN and CDR2 SYDVKM. V lost 3 bases and J lost 0, with 12 bases in between. CDR3 length equals 16 residues. The CDR3 DNA is TGTGCCAGCAGTTTTCTAGTCGATTATAGCAATCAGCCCCAGCATTTT. This encodes CASSFLVDYSNQPQHF.

This chain joins TRBV9 and TRBJ2-3, with 11 bases matching TRBD2. Per germline, CDR1 SGDLS and CDR2 YYNGEE. There are 16 residues in the CDR3. With 3 bases clipped from V and 2 bases from J, the junction kept 5 bases outside the gene matches. The CDR3 sequence: CASSEGTSGYTDTQYF. The CDR3 bases are TGTGCCAGCAGCGAGGGGACTAGCGGCTACACAGATACGCAGTATTTT. Full variable domain (outside the CDR3, taken from reference TRBV9 and TRBJ2-3): DSGVTQTPKHLITATGQRVTLRCSPRSGDLSVYWYQQSLDQGLQFLIQYYNGEERAKGNILERFSAQQFPDLHSELNLSSLELGDSALYFCASSEGTSGYTDTQYFGPGTRLTVL.

The genes are TRBV5-1 and TRBJ2-5; a weak D match, TRBD2 (6 bases). The CDR3 sequence is 12 residues long. The germline V gene has CDR1 SGHRS and CDR2 YFSETQ. V lost 7 bases and J 3 bases, leaving 10 bases between the germline ends. CDR3: CASGPGEETQYF. The CDR3, as DNA: TGCGCCAGCGGTCCGGGGGAAGAGACCCAGTACTTC.

This chain links TRBV6-1 with TRBJ2-7; D may be TRBD2 (5 bases). Germline CDR1 is MNHNS and CDR2 is SASEGT. This CDR3 contains 15 residues. Trimming took off 6 bases at V and 5 bases at J, with 20 bases between the two ends. In nucleotides, the CDR3 is TGTGCCAGCAGCTTTACAAGAGGGAGTGTCAACGAGCAGTACTTC. Its protein product is CASSFTRGSVNEQYF.

This clone came up a few times. J is TRBJ1-2 and V is TRBV5-5; D ambiguous. The germline V gene has CDR1 SGHKS and CDR2 YYEKEE (reference sequence). Trimming took off 0 bases at V and 8 bases at J, with 17 bases between the two ends. The CDR3 consists of 15 residues. The CDR3 nucleotides read TGTGCCAGCAGCTTGGACCACCGGGGAGAAGTGGGCTACACCTTC. The encoded protein is CASSLDHRGEVGYTF.

V is TRBV6-6 and J is TRBJ1-5; 8 nucleotides agree with TRBD1. The CDR3 consists of 13 residues. Germline loops: CDR1 MNHNY, CDR2 SVGAGI (reference sequence). With 6 bases clipped from V and 2 bases from J, the junction kept 0 bases outside the gene matches. CDR3 DNA: TGTGCCAGCAGGGGACAGGGCAATCAGCCCCAGCATTTT. Translating it yields CASRGQGNQPQHF.

The J gene is TRBJ1-2, the V gene TRBV6-6, with 7 positions matching TRBD1. The J segment lost 3 bases and the V segment lost 6 bases, leaving 7 bases of the junction unmatched. This CDR3 comprises 14 residues. CDR1 and CDR2 (germline): MNHNY, SVGAGI (reference sequence). The CDR3 here is CASSLDREHYGYTF. CDR3 sequence (DNA): TGTGCCAGCAGCCTAGACAGGGAACACTATGGCTACACCTTC.

The chain joins TRBV14 to TRBJ2-1; 11 bases map to TRBD2. CDR1 and CDR2 (germline): SGHDN, FVKESK. CDR3 length: 15 amino acids. The junction had 6 bases not matched to a gene; V was cut back by 6 bases and J by 5 bases. The CDR3 region is CASSQLAGADNEQFF. The CDR3 DNA follows: TGTGCCAGCAGTCAACTAGCGGGAGCCGACAATGAGCAGTTCTTC.

Concerning this clone: One junction end does not reproduce the germline sequence, and a read error may be involved. V and J are TRBV7-7 and TRBJ2-7, with 8 positions matching TRBD1. Germline CDR1 reads SSHAT; CDR2 reads FNYEAQ (reference sequence). The CDR3 is 13 residues long. The CDR3 DNA reads TGTGCTAGCAGCCCAGACAGGGGTCACGAGCAGTACTTC. Encoded protein: CASSPDRGHEQYF.

CDR3 DNA sequence: TGTGCCAGCAGCGCACCGGGACTAGTAGAGAGCGAGCAGTACTTC. Its translation: CASSAPGLVESEQYF. This chain joins TRBV9 and TRBJ2-7; TRBD2 matches at 8 bases. CDR3 length equals 15 residues. Unmatched junction bases numbered 11, after V lost 3 bases and J lost 6 bases. CDR1 and CDR2 from the germline V gene are SGDLS and YYNGEE.

The V and J genes are TRBV14 and TRBJ1-1; D not resolved. CDR3 length: 13 residues. Germline values: CDR1 SGHDN, CDR2 FVKESK. V was cut by 4 bases and J by 1 base, with 7 bases left in between. The CDR3 spells CASSLSRNTEAFF. In nucleotides, the CDR3 is TGTGCCAGCAGCCTATCCAGGAACACTGAAGCTTTCTTT.

In its sample, this clone is medium-sized. The genes are TRBV5-4 and TRBJ2-5; D may be TRBD1 (6 bases). V was trimmed by 0 bases and J by 5 bases, leaving 11 bases between them. The CDR3 runs 14 residues. Germline V gene lookup returns CDR1 SGHNT and CDR2 YYREEE (reference sequence). The CDR3 sequence is CASSLGRGYETQYF. The CDR3 DNA follows: TGTGCCAGCAGCTTGGGCAGGGGCTATGAGACCCAGTACTTC.

The chain recombines TRBV9 with TRBJ2-1; TRBD2 matches 10 bases. The J segment lost 7 bases and the V segment lost 0 bases, leaving 7 bases of the junction unmatched. CDR3 length: 16 amino acids. Germline CDR1 reads SGDLS; CDR2 reads YYNGEE. CDR3 DNA: TGTGCCAGCAGCGTAGTGCCTAGCGGGAGAGGGAATGAGCAGTTCTTC. Its protein product is CASSVVPSGRGNEQFF.

This clone is medium-sized by share. The rearrangement uses TRBV4-1 and TRBJ2-7, with 9 bases aligning to TRBD1. Germline V gene sequence: CDR1 MGHRA, CDR2 YSYEKL. Germline trimming cut 1 base from V and 2 bases from J; bases unmatched to any gene: 6. CDR3 length: 16 residues. The CDR3: CASSQGTTGGTYEQYF. CDR3 nucleotides: TGCGCCAGCAGCCAAGGAACGACAGGGGGAACCTACGAGCAGTACTTC.